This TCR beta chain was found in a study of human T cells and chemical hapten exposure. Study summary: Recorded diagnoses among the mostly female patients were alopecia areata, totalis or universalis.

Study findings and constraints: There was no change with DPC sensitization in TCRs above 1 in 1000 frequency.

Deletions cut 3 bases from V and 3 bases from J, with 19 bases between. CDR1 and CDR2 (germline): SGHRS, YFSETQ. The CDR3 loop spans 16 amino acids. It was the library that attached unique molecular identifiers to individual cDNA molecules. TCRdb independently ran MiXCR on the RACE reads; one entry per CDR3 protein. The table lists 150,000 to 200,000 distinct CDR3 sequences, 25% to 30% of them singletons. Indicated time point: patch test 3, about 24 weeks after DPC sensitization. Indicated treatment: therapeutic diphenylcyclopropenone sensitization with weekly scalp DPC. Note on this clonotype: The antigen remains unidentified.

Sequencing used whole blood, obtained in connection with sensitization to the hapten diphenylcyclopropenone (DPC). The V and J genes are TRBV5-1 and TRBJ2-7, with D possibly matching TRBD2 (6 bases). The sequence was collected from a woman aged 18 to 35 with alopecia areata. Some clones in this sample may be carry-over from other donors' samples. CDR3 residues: CASSSGALASVYEQYF. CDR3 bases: TGCGCCAGCAGCTCGGGCGCCCTAGCGTCTGTCTACGAGCAGTACTTC.